The sequence of this T cell receptor beta chain was determined in a study of CD8+ T cells in alopecia areata. The authors sorted CD4+ and CD8+ T cells from PBMCs. The V gene lost 2 bases and the J gene lost 3 bases, with 11 bases spanning the gap. CDR3 length: 13 residues. Germline V gene sequence: CDR1 GTSNPN, CDR2 SVGIG (reference sequence). Sequencing templates came from extracted RNA that was reverse transcribed into cDNA. Here immunoSEQ multiplex PCR was the method, and the copy in TCRdb shows in-frame clones only, minus some. The table has hundreds of thousands of clones, 50% to 70% seen once. The V call is TRBV30, the J call TRBJ2-7, with D hard to call. The origin of this receptor is a human donor with alopecia areata. Sequenced here: CD4+ T cells sorted from blood, sampled at week 0. The CDR3 DNA follows: TGTGCCTGGAGTCCGACCAGCTTCTACGAGCAGTACTTC. Protein sequence: CAWSPTSFYEQYF.